This T cell receptor beta chain was sequenced in a study of radiation and T cells in renal cell carcinoma. Time point defined: blood 2 weeks post-SBRT. Treatment denoted: 15 Gy SBRT to primary tumor, nephrectomy 4 weeks later. Serial blood draws occurred at baseline and 2 and 4 weeks post-SBRT. V lost 2 bases and J lost 4, with 8 bases in between. The CDR3 has 13 amino acids. CDR1 MNHNY and CDR2 SVGAGI come from the germline V gene (reference sequence). The method was immunoSEQ multiplex PCR; TCRdb's version includes in-frame clones alone and lacks a portion of them. The sample has 120,000 or so clones, 81% seen once. This clone has just a few counts.

The source was blood, collected from a patient whose treatment included radiotherapy and nephrectomy. The gene calls are TRBV6-6 and TRBJ1-2, with TRBD1 as a possible D gene (5 bases). The TCR was taken from a middle-aged man with renal cell carcinoma. The CDR3 is CASSYEGPYGYTF. The CDR3 DNA is TGTGCCAGCAGTTACGAGGGACCCTATGGCTACACCTTC.